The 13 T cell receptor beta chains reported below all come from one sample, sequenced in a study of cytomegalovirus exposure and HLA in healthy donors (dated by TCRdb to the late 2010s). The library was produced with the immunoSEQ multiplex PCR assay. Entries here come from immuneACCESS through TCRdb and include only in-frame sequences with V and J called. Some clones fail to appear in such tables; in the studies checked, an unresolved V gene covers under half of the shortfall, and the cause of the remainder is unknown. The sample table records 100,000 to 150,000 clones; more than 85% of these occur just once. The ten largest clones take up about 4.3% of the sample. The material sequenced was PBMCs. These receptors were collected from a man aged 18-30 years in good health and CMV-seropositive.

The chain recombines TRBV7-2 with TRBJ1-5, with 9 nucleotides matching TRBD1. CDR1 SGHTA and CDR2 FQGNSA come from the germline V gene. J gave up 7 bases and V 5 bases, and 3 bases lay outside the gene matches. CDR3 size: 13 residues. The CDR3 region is CASSGTGNQPQHF. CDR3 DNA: TGTGCCAGCAGCGGGACAGGGAACCAGCCCCAGCATTTT.

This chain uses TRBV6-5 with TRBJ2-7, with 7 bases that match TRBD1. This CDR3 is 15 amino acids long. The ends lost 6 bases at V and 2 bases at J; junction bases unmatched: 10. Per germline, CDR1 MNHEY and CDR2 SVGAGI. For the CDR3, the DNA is TGTGCCAGCAGAAACGACAGGGACCGAGCCTACGAGCAGTACTTC. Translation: CASRNDRDRAYEQYF.

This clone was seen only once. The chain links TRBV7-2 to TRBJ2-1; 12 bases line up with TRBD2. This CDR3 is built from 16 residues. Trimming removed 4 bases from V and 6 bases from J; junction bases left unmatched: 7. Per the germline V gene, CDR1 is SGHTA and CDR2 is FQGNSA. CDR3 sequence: CASSYLAGGNFNEQFF. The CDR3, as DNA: TGTGCCAGCAGCTATCTAGCGGGGGGGAATTTCAATGAGCAGTTCTTC. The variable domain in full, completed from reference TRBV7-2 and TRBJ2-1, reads GAGVSQSPSNKVTEKGKDVELRCDPISGHTALYWYRQSLGQGLEFLIYFQGNSAPDKSGLPSDRFSAERTGGSVSTLTIQRTQQEDSAVYLCASSYLAGGNFNEQFFGPGTRLTVL.

The CDR3 spells CASSLVLAGGPSTDTQYF. CDR3 DNA: TGTGCCAGCAGCTTAGTACTAGCGGGGGGGCCAAGCACAGATACGCAGTATTTT. The chain combines TRBV7-2 with TRBJ2-3; 13 bases fit TRBD2. This CDR3 spans 18 amino acids. Germline CDR1 reads SGHTA; CDR2 reads FQGNSA. V dropped 1 base and J dropped 0; count of bases not matched to a gene: 4.

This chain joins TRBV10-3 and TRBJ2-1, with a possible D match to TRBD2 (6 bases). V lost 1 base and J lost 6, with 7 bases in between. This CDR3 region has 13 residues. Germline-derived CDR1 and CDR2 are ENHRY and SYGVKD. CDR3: CAISEYGSNEQFF. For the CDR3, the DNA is TGTGCCATCAGTGAGTACGGGAGCAATGAGCAGTTCTTC.

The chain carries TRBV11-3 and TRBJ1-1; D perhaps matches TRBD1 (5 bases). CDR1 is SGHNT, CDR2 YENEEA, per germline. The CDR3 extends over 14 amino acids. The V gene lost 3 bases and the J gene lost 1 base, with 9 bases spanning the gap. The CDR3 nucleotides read TGTGCCAGCAGCTTCAGCGGGGCGAACACTGAAGCTTTCTTT. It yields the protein CASSFSGANTEAFF.

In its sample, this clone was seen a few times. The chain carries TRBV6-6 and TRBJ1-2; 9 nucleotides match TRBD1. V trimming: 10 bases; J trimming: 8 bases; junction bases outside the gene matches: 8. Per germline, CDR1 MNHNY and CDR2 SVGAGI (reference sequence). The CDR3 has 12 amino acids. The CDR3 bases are TGTGCCACCAGGGACAGGGAAGGAGGCTACACCTTC. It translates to CATRDREGGYTF.

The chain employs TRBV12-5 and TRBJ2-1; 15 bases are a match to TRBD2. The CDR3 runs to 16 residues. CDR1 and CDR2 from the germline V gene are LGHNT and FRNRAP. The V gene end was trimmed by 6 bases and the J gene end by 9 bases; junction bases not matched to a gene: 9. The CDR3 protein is CASGTARTSGGAEQFF. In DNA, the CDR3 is TGTGCTAGTGGCACTGCCAGGACTAGCGGGGGGGCTGAGCAGTTCTTC.

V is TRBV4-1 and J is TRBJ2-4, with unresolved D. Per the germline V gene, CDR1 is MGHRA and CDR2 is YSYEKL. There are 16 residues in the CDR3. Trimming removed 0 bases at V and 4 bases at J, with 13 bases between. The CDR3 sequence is CASSQEDLVPKNIQYF. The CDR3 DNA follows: TGCGCCAGCAGCCAAGAGGATCTAGTTCCAAAAAACATTCAGTACTTC.

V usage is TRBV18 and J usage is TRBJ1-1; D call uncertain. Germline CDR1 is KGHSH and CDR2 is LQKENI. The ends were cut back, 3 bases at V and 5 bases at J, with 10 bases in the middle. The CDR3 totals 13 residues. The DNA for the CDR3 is TGTGCCAGCTCACCGGGCCTTGGGACTGAAGCTTTCTTT. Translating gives CASSPGLGTEAFF.

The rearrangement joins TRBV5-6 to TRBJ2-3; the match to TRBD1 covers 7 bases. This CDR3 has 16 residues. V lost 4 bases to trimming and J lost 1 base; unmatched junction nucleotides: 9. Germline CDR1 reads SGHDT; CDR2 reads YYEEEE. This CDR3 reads CASSPPPGTGTDTQYF. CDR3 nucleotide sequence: TGTGCCAGCAGCCCTCCCCCGGGGACAGGCACAGATACGCAGTATTTT. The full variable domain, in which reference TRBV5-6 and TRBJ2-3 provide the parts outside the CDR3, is DAGVTQSPTHLIKTRGQQVTLRCSPKSGHDTVSWYQQALGQGPQFIFQYYEEEERQRGNFPDRFSGHQFPNYSSELNVNALLLGDSALYLCASSPPPGTGTDTQYFGPGTRLTVL.

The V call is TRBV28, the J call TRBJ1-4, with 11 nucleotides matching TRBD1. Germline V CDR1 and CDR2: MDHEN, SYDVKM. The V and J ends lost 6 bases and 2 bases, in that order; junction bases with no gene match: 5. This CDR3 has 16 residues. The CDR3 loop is CASSLGTGGTNEKLFF. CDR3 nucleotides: TGTGCCAGCAGCTTAGGGACAGGGGGTACTAATGAAAAACTGTTTTTT.

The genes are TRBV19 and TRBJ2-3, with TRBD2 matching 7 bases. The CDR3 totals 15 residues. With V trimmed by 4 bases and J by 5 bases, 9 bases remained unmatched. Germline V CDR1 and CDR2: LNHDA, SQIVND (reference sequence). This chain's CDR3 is CASSNVGGFGDTQYF. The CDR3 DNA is TGTGCCAGTAGTAACGTCGGGGGGTTTGGAGATACGCAGTATTTT.